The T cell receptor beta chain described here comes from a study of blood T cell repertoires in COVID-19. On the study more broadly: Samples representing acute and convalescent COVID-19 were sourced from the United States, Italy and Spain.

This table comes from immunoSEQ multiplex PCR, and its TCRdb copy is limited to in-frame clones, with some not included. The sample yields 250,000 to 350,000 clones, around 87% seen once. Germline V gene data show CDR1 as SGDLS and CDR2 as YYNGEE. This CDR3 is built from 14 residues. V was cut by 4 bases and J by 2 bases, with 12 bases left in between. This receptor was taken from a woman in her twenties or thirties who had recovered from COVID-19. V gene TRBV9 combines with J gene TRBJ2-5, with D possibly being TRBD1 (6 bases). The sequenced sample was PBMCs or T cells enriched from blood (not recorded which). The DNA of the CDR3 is TGTGCCAGCAGCCTCGGACAGTCTCAAGAGACCCAGTACTTC. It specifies CASSLGQSQETQYF.